The text below deals with one TCR beta chain. Some clones are missing from TCRdb's copy, which holds only in-frame ones; the method was immunoSEQ multiplex PCR. The sample records about 220,000 clones, roughly 84% being singletons. These data originate in a study of blood T cell repertoires in COVID-19. Study details: COVID-19 samples collected from the United States, Italy and Spain covered acute and convalescent phases.

This CDR3 region has 18 residues. Germline CDR1 and CDR2: LGHDT and YNNKEL (reference sequence). Trimming cost V 1 base and J 2 bases, with 21 bases left between them. The sequencing input was peripheral blood. The V call is TRBV3-1 (or the pseudogene TRBV3-2), the J call TRBJ2-7, with D possibly TRBD2 on 6 matching bases. This sequence was found in a man over 45 who had recovered from COVID-19. CDR3 sequence reads: CASSQVRAGAGRTYEQYF. The CDR3 DNA reads TGTGCCAGCAGCCAAGTAAGAGCGGGTGCTGGCAGGACCTACGAGCAGTACTTC.